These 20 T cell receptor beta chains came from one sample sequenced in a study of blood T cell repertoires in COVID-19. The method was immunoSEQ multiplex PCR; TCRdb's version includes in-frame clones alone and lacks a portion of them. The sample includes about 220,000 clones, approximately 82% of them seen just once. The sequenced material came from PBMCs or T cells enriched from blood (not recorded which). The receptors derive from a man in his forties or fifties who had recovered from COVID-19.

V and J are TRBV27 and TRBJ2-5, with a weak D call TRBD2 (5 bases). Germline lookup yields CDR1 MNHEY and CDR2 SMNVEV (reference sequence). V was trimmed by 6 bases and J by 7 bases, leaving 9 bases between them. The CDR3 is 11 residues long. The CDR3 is CASRSGGTQYF. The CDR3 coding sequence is TGTGCCAGCAGATCTGGAGGGACCCAGTACTTC.

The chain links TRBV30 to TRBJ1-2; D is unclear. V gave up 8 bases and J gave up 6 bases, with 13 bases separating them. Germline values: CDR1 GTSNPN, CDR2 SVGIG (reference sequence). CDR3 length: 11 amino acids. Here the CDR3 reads CAGYTRHGYTF. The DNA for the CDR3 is TGTGCCGGATATACGAGGCATGGCTACACCTTC.

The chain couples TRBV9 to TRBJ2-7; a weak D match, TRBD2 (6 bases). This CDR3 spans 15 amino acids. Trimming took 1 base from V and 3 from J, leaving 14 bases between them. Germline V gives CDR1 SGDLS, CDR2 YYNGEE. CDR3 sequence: CASSVQGTPYYEQYF. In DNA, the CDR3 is TGTGCCAGCAGCGTACAAGGGACTCCATACTACGAGCAGTACTTC.

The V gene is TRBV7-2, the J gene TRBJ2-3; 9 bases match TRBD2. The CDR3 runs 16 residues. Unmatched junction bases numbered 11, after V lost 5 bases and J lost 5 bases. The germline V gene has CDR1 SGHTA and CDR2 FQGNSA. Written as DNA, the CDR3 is TGTGCCAGCAGCCCCCTCCGCGGGAGGGCCATAGATACGCAGTATTTT. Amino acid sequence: CASSPLRGRAIDTQYF.

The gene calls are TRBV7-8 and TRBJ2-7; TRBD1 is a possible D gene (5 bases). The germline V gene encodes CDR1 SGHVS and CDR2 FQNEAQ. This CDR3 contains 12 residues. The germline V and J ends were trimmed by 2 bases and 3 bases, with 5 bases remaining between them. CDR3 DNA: TGTGCCAGCAGCTTAACAGGCTACGAGCAGTACTTC. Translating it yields CASSLTGYEQYF.

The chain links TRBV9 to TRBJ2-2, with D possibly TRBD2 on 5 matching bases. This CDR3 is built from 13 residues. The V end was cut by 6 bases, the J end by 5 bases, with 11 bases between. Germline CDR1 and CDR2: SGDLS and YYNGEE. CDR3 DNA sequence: TGTGCCAGCAATCGAGGGCATACCGGGGAGCTGTTTTTT. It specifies CASNRGHTGELFF.

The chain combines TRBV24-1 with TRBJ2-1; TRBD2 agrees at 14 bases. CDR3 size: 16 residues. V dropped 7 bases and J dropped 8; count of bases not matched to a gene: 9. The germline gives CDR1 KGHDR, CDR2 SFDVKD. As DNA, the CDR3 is TGTGCCACCAGCCACCCGACTAGCGGGAGGGCCCATGAGCAGTTCTTC. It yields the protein CATSHPTSGRAHEQFF.

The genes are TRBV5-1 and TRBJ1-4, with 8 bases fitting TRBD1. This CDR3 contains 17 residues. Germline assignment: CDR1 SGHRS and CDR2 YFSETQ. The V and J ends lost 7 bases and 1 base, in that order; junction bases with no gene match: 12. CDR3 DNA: TGCGCCAGCCGAACAGGGGGGCTGCGAGGAACTAATGAAAAACTGTTTTTT. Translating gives CASRTGGLRGTNEKLFF.

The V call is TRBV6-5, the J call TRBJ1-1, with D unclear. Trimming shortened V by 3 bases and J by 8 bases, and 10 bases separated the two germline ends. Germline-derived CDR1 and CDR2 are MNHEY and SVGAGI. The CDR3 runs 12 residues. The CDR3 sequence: CASSYREPEAFF. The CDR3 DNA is TGTGCCAGCAGTTATAGAGAACCCGAAGCTTTCTTT.

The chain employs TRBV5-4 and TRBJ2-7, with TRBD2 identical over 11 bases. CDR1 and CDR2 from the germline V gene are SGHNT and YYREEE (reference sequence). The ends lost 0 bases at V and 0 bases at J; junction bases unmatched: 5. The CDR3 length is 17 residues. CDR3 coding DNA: TGTGCCAGCAGCTTGGGACTAGCGGGGCCCAGCTCCTACGAGCAGTACTTC. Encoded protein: CASSLGLAGPSSYEQYF.

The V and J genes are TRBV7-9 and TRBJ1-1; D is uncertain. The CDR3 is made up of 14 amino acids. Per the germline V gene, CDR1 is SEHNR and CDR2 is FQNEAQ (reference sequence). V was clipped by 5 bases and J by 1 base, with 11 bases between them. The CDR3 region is CASSPQIGNTEAFF. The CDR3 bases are TGTGCCAGCAGCCCACAGATTGGGAACACTGAAGCTTTCTTT.

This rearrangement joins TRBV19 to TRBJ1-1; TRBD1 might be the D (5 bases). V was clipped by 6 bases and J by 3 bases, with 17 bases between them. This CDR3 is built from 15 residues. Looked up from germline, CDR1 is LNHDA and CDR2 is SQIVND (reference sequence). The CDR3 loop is CASSLPRGEDTEAFF. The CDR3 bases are TGTGCCAGTAGCCTACCCCGGGGGGAGGACACTGAAGCTTTCTTT. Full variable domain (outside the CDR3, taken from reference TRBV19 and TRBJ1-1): DGGITQSPKYLFRKEGQNVTLSCEQNLNHDAMYWYRQDPGQGLRLIYYSQIVNDFQKGDIAEGYSVSREKKESFPLTVTSAQKNPTAFYLCASSLPRGEDTEAFFGQGTRLTVV.

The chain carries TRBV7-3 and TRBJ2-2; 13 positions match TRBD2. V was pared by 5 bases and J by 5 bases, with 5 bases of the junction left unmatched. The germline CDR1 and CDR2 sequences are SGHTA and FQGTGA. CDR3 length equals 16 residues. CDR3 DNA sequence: TGTGCCAGCAGCACCAGGACTAGCGGGGGAACCGGGGAGCTGTTTTTT. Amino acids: CASSTRTSGGTGELFF.

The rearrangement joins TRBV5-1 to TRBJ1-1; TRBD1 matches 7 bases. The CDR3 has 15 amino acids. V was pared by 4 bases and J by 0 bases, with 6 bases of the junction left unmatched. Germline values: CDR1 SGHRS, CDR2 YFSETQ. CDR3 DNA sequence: TGCGCCAGCAGCCCGGACAGGCACCTGAACACTGAAGCTTTCTTT. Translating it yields CASSPDRHLNTEAFF.

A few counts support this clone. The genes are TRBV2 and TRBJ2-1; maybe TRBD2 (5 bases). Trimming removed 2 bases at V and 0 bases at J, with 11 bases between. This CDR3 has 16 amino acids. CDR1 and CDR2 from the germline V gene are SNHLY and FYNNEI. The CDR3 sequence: CASSERWESSYNEQFF. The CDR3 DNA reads TGTGCCAGCAGTGAAAGGTGGGAGAGCTCCTACAATGAGCAGTTCTTC. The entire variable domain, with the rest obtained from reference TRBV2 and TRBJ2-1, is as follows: EPEVTQTPSHQVTQMGQEVILRCVPISNHLYFYWYRQILGQKVEFLVSFYNNEISEKSEIFDDQFSVERPDGSNFTLKIRSTKLEDSAMYFCASSERWESSYNEQFFGPGTRLTVL.

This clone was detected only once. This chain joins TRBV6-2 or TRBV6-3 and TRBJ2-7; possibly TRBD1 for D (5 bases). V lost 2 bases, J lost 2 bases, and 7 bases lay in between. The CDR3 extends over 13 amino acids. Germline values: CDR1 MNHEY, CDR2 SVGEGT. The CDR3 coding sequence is TGTGCCAGCAGTTACGGACACCCCTACGAGCAGTACTTC. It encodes CASSYGHPYEQYF.

Here the CDR3 reads CASSLSQTGGEQFF. The CDR3 DNA reads TGTGCCAGCAGTTTGTCCCAGACCGGGGGTGAGCAGTTCTTC. The chain recombines TRBV2 with TRBJ2-1; the D gene is possibly TRBD2 (6 bases). CDR3 size: 14 residues. Trimming cost V 5 bases and J 9 bases, with 17 bases left between them. CDR1 SNHLY and CDR2 FYNNEI come from the germline V gene.

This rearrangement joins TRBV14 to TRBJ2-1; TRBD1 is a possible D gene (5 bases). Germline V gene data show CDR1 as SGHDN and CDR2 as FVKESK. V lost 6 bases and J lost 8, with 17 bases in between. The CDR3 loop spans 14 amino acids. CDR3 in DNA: TGTGCCAGCAGTCTAAGGCAGGGTGTTGATGAGCAGTTCTTC. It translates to CASSLRQGVDEQFF. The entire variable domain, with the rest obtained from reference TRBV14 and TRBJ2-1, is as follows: EAGVTQFPSHSVIEKGQTVTLRCDPISGHDNLYWYRRVMGKEIKFLLHFVKESKQDESGMPNNRFLAERTGGTYSTLKVQPAELEDSGVYFCASSLRQGVDEQFFGPGTRLTVL.

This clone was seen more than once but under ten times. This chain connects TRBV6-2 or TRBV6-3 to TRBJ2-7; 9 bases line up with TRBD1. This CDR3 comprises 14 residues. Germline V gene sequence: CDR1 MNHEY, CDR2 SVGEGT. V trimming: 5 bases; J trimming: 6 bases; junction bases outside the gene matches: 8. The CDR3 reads CASSVGTGTSEQYF. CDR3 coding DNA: TGTGCCAGCAGTGTAGGGACAGGGACTTCCGAGCAGTACTTC.

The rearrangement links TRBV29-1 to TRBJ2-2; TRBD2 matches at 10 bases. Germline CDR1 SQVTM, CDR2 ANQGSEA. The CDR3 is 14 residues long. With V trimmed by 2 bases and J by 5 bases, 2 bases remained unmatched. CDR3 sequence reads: CSVELSGRTGELFF. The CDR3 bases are TGCAGCGTTGAACTTAGCGGGAGGACCGGGGAGCTGTTTTTT.